The rows below give T cell receptor beta chains drawn from one sample of a study of shared clonotypes between healthy human individuals. Assay used: immunoSEQ multiplex PCR; TCRdb lists only in-frame clones, some missing. The data show hundreds of thousands of clones, roughly nine tenths seen once. The sequenced material came from naive CD8+ T cells sorted from blood. These receptors originate from a man aged 30 to 45 in good health. The CDR3 runs from the conserved cysteine through the conserved F or W. D genes are given only for firm matches. Clone size, where shown, is once, few, many, or a class for clones that have expanded.

clone size	CDR3 length	V gene	J gene	D gene	CDR3 protein	CDR3 DNA
-	15	TRBV29-1	TRBJ2-5	TRBD2	CSVEFSREGPETQYF	TGCAGCGTTGAATTTAGTAGGGAGGGCCCAGAGACCCAGTACTTC
-	17	TRBV7-9	TRBJ1-1	TRBD1	CASSFGLTGESNTEAFF	TGTGCCAGCAGCTTTGGTCTGACAGGGGAATCGAACACTGAAGCTTTCTTT
-	15	TRBV11-2	TRBJ2-1	TRBD2	CASSPLGGSWGEQFF	TGTGCCAGCAGCCCTTTAGGCGGGAGCTGGGGTGAGCAGTTCTTC
-	13	TRBV27	TRBJ1-1	-	CASMWQLNTEAFF	TGTGCCAGCATGTGGCAGTTGAACACTGAAGCTTTCTTT
-	16	TRBV11-2	TRBJ1-3	-	CASSLDPGSSGNTIYF	TGTGCCAGCAGCTTAGATCCCGGTTCATCCGGAAACACCATATATTTT
-	15	TRBV7-9	TRBJ2-5	TRBD1	CASSLVGTEKETQYF	TGTGCCAGCAGCTTAGTAGGGACAGAAAAAGAGACCCAGTACTTC
-	18	TRBV28	TRBJ2-1	TRBD2	CASSFGLAGGAVNNEQFF	TGTGCCAGCAGTTTCGGACTAGCGGGAGGGGCCGTTAACAATGAGCAGTTCTTC
-	15	TRBV27	TRBJ1-2	-	CASSNPGQRNYGYTF	TGTGCCAGCAGCAACCCCGGGCAGCGGAACTATGGCTACACCTTC
-	17	TRBV1	TRBJ2-3	-	CTSSPGVDSLGTDTQYF	TGCACCAGCAGCCCCGGGGTAGACTCTTTGGGCACAGATACGCAGTATTTT
-	12	TRBV4-2	TRBJ2-3	-	CASSLFADTQYF	TGTGCCAGCAGCCTGTTCGCAGATACGCAGTATTTT
once	14	TRBV28	TRBJ2-6	-	CASTLGTGANVLTF	TGTGCCAGCACCCTAGGGACTGGGGCCAACGTCCTGACTTTC
-	14	TRBV9	TRBJ2-1	-	CASSVVGVRDEQFF	TGTGCCAGCAGCGTAGTTGGAGTCCGCGATGAGCAGTTCTTC
-	14	TRBV7-8	TRBJ2-3	TRBD2	CAAGGDGATDTQYF	TGTGCCGCGGGAGGAGACGGGGCCACAGATACGCAGTATTTT
-	15	TRBV19	TRBJ1-1	TRBD1	CASNSRQGPNTEAFF	TGTGCCAGTAACTCCAGACAGGGCCCGAACACTGAAGCTTTCTTT
-	18	TRBV5-4	TRBJ2-6	-	CASSLVRDLISGANVLTF	TGTGCCAGCAGCCTTGTAAGGGATCTGATCTCTGGGGCCAACGTCCTGACTTTC
-	15	TRBV14	TRBJ1-2	-	CASSQRYGSADGYTF	TGTGCCAGCAGCCAAAGATATGGGTCGGCCGATGGCTACACCTTC
-	13	TRBV11-2	TRBJ2-3	-	CASIGFSTDTQYF	TGTGCCAGCATAGGATTCAGCACAGATACGCAGTATTTT
-	15	TRBV4-1	TRBJ2-5	-	CASSQGGQSVETQYF	TGCGCCAGCAGCCAAGGTGGCCAGTCGGTGGAGACCCAGTACTTC
-	15	TRBV28	TRBJ1-5	-	CASSLSGRSNQPQHF	TGTGCCAGCAGTTTATCAGGGAGAAGCAATCAGCCCCAGCATTTT
-	15	TRBV10-2	TRBJ2-1	-	CASRLLRGISNEQFF	TGCGCCAGCAGACTACTCAGGGGTATAAGCAATGAGCAGTTCTTC
-	15	TRBV19	TRBJ2-2	-	CASSIGTTNTGELFF	TGTGCCAGTAGTATCGGGACAACGAACACCGGGGAGCTGTTTTTT
-	15	TRBV4-2	TRBJ2-1	-	CASSPWTASYNEQFF	TGTGCCAGCAGCCCTTGGACGGCATCCTACAATGAGCAGTTCTTC
-	15	TRBV4-1	TRBJ2-7	TRBD1	CASSQDSRGLEEQYF	TGCGCCAGCAGCCAAGATAGCAGGGGGCTGGAGGAGCAGTACTTC
-	8	TRBV6-5	TRBJ2-3	-	CASGWGHF	TGTGCCAGTGGATGGGGGCATTTT
-	16	TRBV11-2	TRBJ2-5	TRBD1	CASSLGLRQGEETQYF	TGTGCCAGCAGCTTGGGGCTCCGGCAGGGGGAAGAGACCCAGTACTTC
-	16	TRBV15	TRBJ2-7	TRBD2	CATSRVPSGTLYEQYF	TGTGCCACCAGCAGAGTACCGAGCGGGACGCTCTACGAGCAGTACTTC